This passage covers 2 T cell receptor beta chains from one sample sequenced in a study of blood T cell repertoires in COVID-19 (dated by TCRdb to the early 2020s). The library was prepared using the immunoSEQ multiplex PCR assay. As stored in TCRdb, this immuneACCESS dataset retains in-frame rearrangements with V and J assigned. A fraction of the clones does not appear; measured against another copy, unresolved V genes explain less than half of the discrepancy, and the remainder lacks a known reason. The sample table records around 360,000 clones; roughly 86% of these occur just once. About 10% of the sample is in the top ten clones. Sequencing used peripheral blood. Receptor source: a woman aged 25 to 45 with COVID-19, enrolled during active disease.

This rearrangement joins TRBV21-1 to TRBJ2-7; the DNA was not compared with TRBD1, the D call given in the table. TRBV21-1 is labeled a pseudogene. The CDR3 has 14 amino acids. The chain's CDR3 is CASSKHPGDYEQYF. As DNA, the CDR3 is TGTGCCAGCAGCAAACACCCAGGTGACTACGAGCAGTACTTC.

V gene TRBV9 combines with J gene TRBJ2-5, with TRBD2 as a possible D gene (5 bases). The V end was cut by 2 bases, the J end by 7 bases, with 12 bases between. The CDR3 runs to 13 residues. Germline V lookup: CDR1 SGDLS, CDR2 YYNGEE. The CDR3 is CASSVRGYGTQYF. The CDR3 DNA is TGTGCCAGCAGCGTGCGCGGGTACGGGACCCAGTACTTC.